The entry below describes one T cell receptor (beta chain). V was cut by 3 bases and J by 4 bases, with 6 bases left in between. The germline CDR1 and CDR2 sequences are LGHDT and YNNKEL (reference sequence). The CDR3 is 12 residues long. Those who participated ranged in age from about 18 to 89 years and resided in about two dozen US areas. In assigning cohorts, the study relied on participant-reported clinical history. The data belong to a study of blood T cell repertoires in COVID-19. Overall study: Material from acute and convalescent COVID-19 was sourced from the United States, Italy and Spain. Sample material is recorded as cDNA or gDNA derived from T cells, B-cell-depleted T cells, or PBMCs.

Data came from immunoSEQ multiplex PCR; TCRdb stores just in-frame clones and leaves some out. The table lists roughly 160,000 clones, 81% of them singletons. The source material was PBMCs or T cells enriched from blood (not recorded which). The rearrangement links TRBV3-1 (or the pseudogene TRBV3-2) to TRBJ2-5; D is uncertain. The TCR comes from a woman aged 40-49 years with acute COVID-19. For the CDR3, the DNA is TGTGCCAGCAGCCACCCCCGAGAGACCCAGTACTTC. Its translation: CASSHPRETQYF.